The 4 T cell receptor beta chains below come from one sample, sequenced in a study of OX40 agonist ivuxolimab in advanced cancers. Sequenced by immunoSEQ multiplex PCR; TCRdb stores in-frame clones only, minus some. Among 25,000 to 30,000 clones, 84% were seen once, and the ten largest hold 15% to 20%. The sequencing here drew on CD4+ or CD8+ T cells sorted from blood, taken in a trial of the OX40 agonist ivuxolimab. These receptors all stem from an adult with an advanced solid tumor such as melanoma, head and neck, liver or kidney cancer.

This chain uses TRBV19 with TRBJ2-3, with 8 bases identical to TRBD1. Germline V gene lookup returns CDR1 LNHDA and CDR2 SQIVND (reference sequence). The CDR3 has 14 amino acids. Trimming at V came to 3 bases and at J to 4 bases, leaving 3 bases not matched to a gene. CDR3 in amino acids: CASSMTGEADTQYF. DNA for the CDR3: TGTGCCAGTAGTATGACAGGGGAGGCAGATACGCAGTATTTT.

The chain couples TRBV5-4 to TRBJ1-4, with 8 bases aligning to TRBD1. Trimming removed 4 bases from V and 8 bases from J; junction bases left unmatched: 16. The CDR3 extends over 17 amino acids. The germline CDR1 and CDR2 sequences are SGHNT and YYREEE (reference sequence). The CDR3 DNA sequence: TGTGCCAGCAGCCCGGGCTGGTTGACAGGGGTGAGGGAAAAACTGTTTTTT. This encodes CASSPGWLTGVREKLFF.

Comment on this clone: Within the sample, other DNA sequences also encode this same CDR3. As DNA, the CDR3 is TGTGCCACCAGCAGAGATCAGGGGTCCTACAATGAGCAGTTCTTC. Translation: CATSRDQGSYNEQFF. The genes are TRBV15 and TRBJ2-1; maybe TRBD1 (6 bases). Germline lookup yields CDR1 LNHNV and CDR2 YYDKDF (reference sequence). Trimming stripped 0 bases from V and 1 base from J, with 7 bases between. This CDR3 spans 15 amino acids. Together with reference TRBV15 and TRBJ2-1, the CDR3 gives the full variable domain: DAMVIQNPRYQVTQFGKPVTLSCSQTLNHNVMYWYQQKSSQAPKLLFHYYDKDFNNEADTPDNFQSRRPNTSFCFLDIRSPGLGDTAMYLCATSRDQGSYNEQFFGPGTRLTVL.

V is TRBV6-6 and J is TRBJ1-6; no clear D gene. The CDR3 sequence is 16 residues long. V was cut by 0 bases and J by 7 bases, with 13 bases left in between. Germline V gene sequence: CDR1 MNHNY, CDR2 SVGAGI (reference sequence). This CDR3 is CASSYSTSGRNSPLHF. CDR3 DNA sequence: TGTGCCAGCAGTTACTCGACGTCAGGTCGCAATTCACCCCTCCACTTT.